The clone carrying this T cell receptor (beta chain) was counted a few times. Each donor had approximately 10 milliliters of peripheral blood drawn. The data stem from a study of blood T cells in healthy people across ages. A J-beta primer mix and a sample-barcoded 5' primer were used in a second PCR of roughly 7 to 12 cycles. TCRdb fed the 5' RACE reads into MiXCR, producing one record per CDR3 protein. The table includes approximately 2,000,000 distinct CDR3 sequences, more than 35% detected once. The ends lost 4 bases at V and 7 bases at J; junction bases unmatched: 14. The CDR3 sequence is 16 residues long. Germline loops: CDR1 SGHRS, CDR2 YFSETQ.

The clonotype was recovered from a human donor in good health. The chain combines TRBV5-1 with TRBJ1-2; 9 nucleotides match TRBD1. The sequenced material came from blood. CDR3 loop: CASSPMPGQGFAGYTF. CDR3 DNA: TGCGCCAGCAGCCCGATGCCGGGACAGGGATTTGCTGGCTACACCTTC.